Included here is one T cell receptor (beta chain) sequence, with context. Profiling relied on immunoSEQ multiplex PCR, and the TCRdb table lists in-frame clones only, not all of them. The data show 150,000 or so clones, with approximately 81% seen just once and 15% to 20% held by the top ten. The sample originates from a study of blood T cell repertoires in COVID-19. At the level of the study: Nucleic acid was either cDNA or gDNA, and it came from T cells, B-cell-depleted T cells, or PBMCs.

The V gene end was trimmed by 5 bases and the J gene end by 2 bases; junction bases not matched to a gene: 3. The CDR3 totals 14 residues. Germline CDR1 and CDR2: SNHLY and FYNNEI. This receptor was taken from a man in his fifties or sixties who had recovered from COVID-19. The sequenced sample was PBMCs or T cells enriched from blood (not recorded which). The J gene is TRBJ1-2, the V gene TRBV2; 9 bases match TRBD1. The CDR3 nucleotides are TGTGCCAGCAGTAGGGACAGGGCGAACTATGGCTACACCTTC. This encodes CASSRDRANYGYTF.